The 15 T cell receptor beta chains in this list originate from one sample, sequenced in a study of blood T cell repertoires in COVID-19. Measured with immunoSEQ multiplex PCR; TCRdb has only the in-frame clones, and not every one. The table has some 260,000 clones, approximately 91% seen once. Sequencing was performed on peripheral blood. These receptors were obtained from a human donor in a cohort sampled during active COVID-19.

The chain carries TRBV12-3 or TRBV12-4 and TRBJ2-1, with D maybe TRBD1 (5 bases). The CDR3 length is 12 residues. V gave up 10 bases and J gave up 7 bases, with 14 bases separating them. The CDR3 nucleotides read TGTGCCACAGGGCCAGAGGTGAATGAGCAGTTCTTC. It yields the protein CATGPEVNEQFF.

CDR3 sequence reads: CASSLDGGPYQETQYF. The CDR3 DNA is TGTGCCAGCAGCTTGGACGGGGGGCCGTACCAAGAGACCCAGTACTTC. The rearrangement uses TRBV5-6 and TRBJ2-5; D may be TRBD2 (7 bases). The CDR3 runs 16 residues. Trimming stripped 0 bases from V and 0 bases from J, with 12 bases between. Germline V lookup: CDR1 SGHDT, CDR2 YYEEEE.

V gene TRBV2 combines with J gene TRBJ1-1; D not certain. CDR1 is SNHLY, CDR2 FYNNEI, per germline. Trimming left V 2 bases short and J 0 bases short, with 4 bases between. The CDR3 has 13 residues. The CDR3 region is CASSESMNTEAFF. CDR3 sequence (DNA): TGTGCCAGCAGTGAATCTATGAACACTGAAGCTTTCTTT.

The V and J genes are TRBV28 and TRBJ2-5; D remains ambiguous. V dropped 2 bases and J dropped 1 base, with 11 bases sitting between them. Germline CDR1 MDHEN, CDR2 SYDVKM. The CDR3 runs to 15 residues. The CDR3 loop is CASSLGHGSQETQYF. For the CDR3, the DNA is TGTGCCAGCAGTTTAGGGCATGGATCCCAAGAGACCCAGTACTTC.

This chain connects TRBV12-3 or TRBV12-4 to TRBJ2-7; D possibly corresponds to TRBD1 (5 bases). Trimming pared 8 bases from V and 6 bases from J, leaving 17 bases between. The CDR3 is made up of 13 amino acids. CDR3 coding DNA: TGTGCCAGCTCCTCCCTAGGGGCAGCCGAGCAGTACTTC. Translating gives CASSSLGAAEQYF.

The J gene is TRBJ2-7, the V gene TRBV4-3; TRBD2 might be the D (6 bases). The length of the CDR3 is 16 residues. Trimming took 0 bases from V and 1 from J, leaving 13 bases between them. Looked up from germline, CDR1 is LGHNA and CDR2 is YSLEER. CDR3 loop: CASSQDRAGRSYEQYF. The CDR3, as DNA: TGCGCCAGCAGCCAAGATCGGGCCGGGAGATCCTACGAGCAGTACTTC.

The CDR3, as DNA: TGTGCCTGGAGAACTATGGATAACTATGGCTACACCTTC. Protein sequence: CAWRTMDNYGYTF. This chain joins TRBV30 and TRBJ1-2, with D uncertain. This CDR3 has 13 residues. CDR1 is GTSNPN, CDR2 SVGIG, per germline (reference sequence). The germline V and J ends were trimmed by 3 bases and 1 base, with 9 bases remaining between them.

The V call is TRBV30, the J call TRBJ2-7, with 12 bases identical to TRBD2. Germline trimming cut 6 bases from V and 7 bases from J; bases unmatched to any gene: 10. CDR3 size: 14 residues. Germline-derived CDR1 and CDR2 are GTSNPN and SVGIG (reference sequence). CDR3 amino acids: CACSSGRGVMEQYF. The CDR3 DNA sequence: TGTGCCTGCTCTAGCGGGAGGGGCGTGATGGAGCAGTACTTC.

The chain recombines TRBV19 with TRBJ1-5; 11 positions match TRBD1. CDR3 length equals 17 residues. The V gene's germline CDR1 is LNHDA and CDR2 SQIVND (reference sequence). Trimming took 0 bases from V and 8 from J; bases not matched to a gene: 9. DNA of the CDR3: TGTGCCAGTAGTATAGATGCGTCGGGACAGGGGGTCAAGCCCCAGCATTTT. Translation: CASSIDASGQGVKPQHF.

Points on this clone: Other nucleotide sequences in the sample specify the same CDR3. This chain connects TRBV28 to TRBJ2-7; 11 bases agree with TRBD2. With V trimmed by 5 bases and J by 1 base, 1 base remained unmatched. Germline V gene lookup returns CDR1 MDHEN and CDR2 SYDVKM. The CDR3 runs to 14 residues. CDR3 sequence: CASSLAGGSYEQYF. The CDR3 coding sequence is TGTGCCAGCAGTCTAGCGGGAGGATCCTACGAGCAGTACTTC.

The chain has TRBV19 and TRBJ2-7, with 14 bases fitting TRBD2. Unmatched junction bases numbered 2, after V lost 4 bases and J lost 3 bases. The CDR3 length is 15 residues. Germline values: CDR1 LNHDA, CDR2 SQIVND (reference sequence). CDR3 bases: TGTGCCAGTAGTACTGGGACTAGCGGGGGCTACGAGCAGTACTTC. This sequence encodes CASSTGTSGGYEQYF.

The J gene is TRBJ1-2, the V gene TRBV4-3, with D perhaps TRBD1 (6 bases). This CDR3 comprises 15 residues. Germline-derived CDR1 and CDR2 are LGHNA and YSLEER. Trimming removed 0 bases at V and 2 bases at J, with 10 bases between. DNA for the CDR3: TGCGCCAGCAGCCAAGACTGGGACATCAACTATGGCTACACCTTC. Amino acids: CASSQDWDINYGYTF.

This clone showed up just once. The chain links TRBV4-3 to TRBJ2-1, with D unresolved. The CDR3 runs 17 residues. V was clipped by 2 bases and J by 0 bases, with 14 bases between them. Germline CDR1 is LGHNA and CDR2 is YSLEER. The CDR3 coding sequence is TGCGCCAGCAGCCAACTCCTCGCTGGCCTCTCCTACAATGAGCAGTTCTTC. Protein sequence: CASSQLLAGLSYNEQFF.

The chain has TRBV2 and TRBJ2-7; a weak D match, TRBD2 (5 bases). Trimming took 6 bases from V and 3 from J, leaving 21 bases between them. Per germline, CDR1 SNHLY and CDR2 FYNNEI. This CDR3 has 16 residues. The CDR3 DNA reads TGTGCCAGCAGCGAGGGAATCGGCCAAAGGGTCTACGAGCAGTACTTC. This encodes CASSEGIGQRVYEQYF.

CDR3 bases: TGTGCCAGCAGCTTCGGAAGAAATCAAGAGGGCGAGCAGTACTTC. This codes for CASSFGRNQEGEQYF. This chain joins TRBV13 and TRBJ2-7; D might be TRBD2 (5 bases). With 3 bases removed from V and 6 bases from J, the gap between germline ends came to 18 bases. Germline lookup yields CDR1 PRHDT and CDR2 FYEKMQ (reference sequence). The CDR3 has 15 amino acids.